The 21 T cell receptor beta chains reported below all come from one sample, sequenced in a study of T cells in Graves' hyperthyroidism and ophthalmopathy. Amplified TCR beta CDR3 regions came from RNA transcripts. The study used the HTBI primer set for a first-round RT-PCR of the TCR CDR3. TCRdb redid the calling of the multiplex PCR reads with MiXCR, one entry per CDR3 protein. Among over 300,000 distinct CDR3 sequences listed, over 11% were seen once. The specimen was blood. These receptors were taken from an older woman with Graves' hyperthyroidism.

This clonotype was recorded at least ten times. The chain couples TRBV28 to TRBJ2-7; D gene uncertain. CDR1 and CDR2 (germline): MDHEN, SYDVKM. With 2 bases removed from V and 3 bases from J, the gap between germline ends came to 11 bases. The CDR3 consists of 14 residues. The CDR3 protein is CASSLPVRNYEQYF. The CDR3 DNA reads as TGTGCCAGCAGTTTACCAGTCCGAAACTACGAGCAGTACTTC.

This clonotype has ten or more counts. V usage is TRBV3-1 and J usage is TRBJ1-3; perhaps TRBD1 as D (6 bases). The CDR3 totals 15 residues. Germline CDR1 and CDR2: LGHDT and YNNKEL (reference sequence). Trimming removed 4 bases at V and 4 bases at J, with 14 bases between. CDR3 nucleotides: TGTGCCAGCAGCCGACTACAGGGATACGGAAACACCATATATTTT. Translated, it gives CASSRLQGYGNTIYF.

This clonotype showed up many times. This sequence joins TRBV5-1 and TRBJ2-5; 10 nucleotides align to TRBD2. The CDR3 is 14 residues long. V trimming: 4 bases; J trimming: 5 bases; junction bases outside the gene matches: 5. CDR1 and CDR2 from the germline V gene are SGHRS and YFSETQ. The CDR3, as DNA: TGCGCCAGCAGCGATATAGCGGGAGGTGAGACCCAGTACTTC. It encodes CASSDIAGGETQYF.

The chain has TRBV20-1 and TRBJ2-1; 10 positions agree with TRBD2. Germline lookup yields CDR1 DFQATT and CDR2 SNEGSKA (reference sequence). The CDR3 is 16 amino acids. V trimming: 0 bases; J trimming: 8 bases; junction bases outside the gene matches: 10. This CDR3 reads CSARDRASGRTHEQFF. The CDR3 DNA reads TGCAGTGCTAGAGATAGGGCTAGCGGGAGAACCCATGAGCAGTTCTTC.

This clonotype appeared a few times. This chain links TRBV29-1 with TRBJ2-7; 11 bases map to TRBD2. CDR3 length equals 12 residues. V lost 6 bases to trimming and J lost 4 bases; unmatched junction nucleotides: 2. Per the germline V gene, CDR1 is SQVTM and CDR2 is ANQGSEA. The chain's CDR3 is CSVTSGKYEQYF. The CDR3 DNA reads TGCAGCGTGACTAGCGGGAAGTACGAGCAGTACTTC.

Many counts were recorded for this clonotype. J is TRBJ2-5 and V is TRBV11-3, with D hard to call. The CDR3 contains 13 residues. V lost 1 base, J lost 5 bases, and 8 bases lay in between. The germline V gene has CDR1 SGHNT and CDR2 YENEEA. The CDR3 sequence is CASSLVGPETQYF. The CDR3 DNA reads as TGTGCCAGCAGCTTAGTCGGCCCGGAGACCCAGTACTTC.

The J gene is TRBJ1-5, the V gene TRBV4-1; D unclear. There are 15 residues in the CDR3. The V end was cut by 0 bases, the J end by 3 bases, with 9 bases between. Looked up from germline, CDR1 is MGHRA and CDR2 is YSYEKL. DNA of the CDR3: TGCGCCAGCAGCCAAGAATACAGAGCCAATCAGCCCCAGCATTTT. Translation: CASSQEYRANQPQHF.

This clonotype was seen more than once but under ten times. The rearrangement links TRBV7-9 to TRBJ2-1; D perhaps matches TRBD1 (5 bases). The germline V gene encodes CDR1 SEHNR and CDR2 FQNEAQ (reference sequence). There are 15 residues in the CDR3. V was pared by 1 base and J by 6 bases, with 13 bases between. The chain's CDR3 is CASSLVRPGRNEQFF. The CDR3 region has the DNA TGTGCCAGCAGCTTAGTGAGGCCAGGGCGCAATGAGCAGTTCTTC.

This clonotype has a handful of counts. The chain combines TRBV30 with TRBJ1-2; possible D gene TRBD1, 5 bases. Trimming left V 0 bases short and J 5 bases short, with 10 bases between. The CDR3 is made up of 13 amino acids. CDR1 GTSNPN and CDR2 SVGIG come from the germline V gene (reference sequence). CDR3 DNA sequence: TGTGCCTGGAGTGTACTAAAGGGGTATGGCTACACCTTC. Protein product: CAWSVLKGYGYTF.

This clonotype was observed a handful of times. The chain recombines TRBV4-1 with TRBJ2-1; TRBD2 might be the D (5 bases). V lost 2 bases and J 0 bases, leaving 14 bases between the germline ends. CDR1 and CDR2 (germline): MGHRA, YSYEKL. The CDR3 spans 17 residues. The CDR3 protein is CASSQPWTRSSYNEQFF. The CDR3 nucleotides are TGCGCCAGCAGCCAACCGTGGACTCGGAGCTCCTACAATGAGCAGTTCTTC.

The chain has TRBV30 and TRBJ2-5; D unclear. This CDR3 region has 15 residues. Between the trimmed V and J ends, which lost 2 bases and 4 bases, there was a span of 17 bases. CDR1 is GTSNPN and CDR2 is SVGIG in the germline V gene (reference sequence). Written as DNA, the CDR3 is TGTGCCTGGAGTATCCCGAATCCAGTGGGAGAGACCCAGTACTTC. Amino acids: CAWSIPNPVGETQYF.

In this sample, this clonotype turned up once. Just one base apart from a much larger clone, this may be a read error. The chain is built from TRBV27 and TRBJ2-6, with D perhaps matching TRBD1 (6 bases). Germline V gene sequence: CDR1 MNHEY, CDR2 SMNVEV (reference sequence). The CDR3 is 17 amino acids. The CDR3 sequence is CSSSARQDRSGANVLTF. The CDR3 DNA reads TGTTCCAGCAGTGCTCGACAGGACCGCTCTGGGGCCAACGTCCTGACTTTC.

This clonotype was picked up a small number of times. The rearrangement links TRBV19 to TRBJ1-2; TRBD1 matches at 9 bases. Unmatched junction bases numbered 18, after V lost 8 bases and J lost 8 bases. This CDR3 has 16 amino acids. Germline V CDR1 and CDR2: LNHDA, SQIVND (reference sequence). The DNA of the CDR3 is TGTGCCAGTGCGCTGGGGGGACAGGGAAGATTCGGAGGCTACACCTTC. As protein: CASALGGQGRFGGYTF.

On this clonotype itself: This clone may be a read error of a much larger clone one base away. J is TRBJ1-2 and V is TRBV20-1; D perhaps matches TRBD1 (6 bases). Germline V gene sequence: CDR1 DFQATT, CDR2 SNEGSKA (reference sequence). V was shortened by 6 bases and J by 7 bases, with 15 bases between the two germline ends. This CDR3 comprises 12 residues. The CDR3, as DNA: TGCAGTGCGCCCACAGGGTACTGTGGCTACACCTTC. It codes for CSAPTGYCGYTF.

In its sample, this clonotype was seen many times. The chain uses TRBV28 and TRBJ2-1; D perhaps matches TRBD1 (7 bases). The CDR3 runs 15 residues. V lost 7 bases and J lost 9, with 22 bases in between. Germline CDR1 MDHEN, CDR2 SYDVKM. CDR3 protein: CASNTQGGEKSEQFF. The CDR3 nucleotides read TGTGCCAGCAACACCCAGGGGGGAGAGAAAAGTGAGCAGTTCTTC. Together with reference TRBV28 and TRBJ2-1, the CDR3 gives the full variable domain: DVKVTQSSRYLVKRTGEKVFLECVQDMDHENMFWYRQDPGLGLRLIYFSYDVKMKEKGDIPEGYSVSREKKERFSLILESASTNQTSMYLCASNTQGGEKSEQFFGPGTRLTVL.

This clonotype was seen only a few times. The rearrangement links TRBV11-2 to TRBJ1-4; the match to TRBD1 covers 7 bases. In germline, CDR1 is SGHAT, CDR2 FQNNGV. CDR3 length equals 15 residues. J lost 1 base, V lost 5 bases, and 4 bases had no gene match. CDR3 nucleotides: TGTGCCAGCAGCCAGGGGGGGATAACTAATGAAAAACTGTTTTTT. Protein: CASSQGGITNEKLFF.

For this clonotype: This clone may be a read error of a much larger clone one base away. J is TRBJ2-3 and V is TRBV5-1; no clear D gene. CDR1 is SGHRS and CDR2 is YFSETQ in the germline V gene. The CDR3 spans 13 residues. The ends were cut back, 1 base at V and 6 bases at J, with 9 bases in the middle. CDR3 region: CASSLSQKDTQYF. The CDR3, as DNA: TGCGCCAGCAGCTTGTCCCAAAAGGATACGCAGTATTTT.

DNA for the CDR3: TGTGCCAGCAGCGTAGGGGGACTGACATCCTACGAGCAGTACTTC. It yields the protein CASSVGGLTSYEQYF. This chain uses TRBV9 with TRBJ2-7; a possible D gene is TRBD2 (6 bases). The CDR3 length is 15 residues. Germline-derived CDR1 and CDR2 are SGDLS and YYNGEE. Trimming took 0 bases from V and 1 from J, leaving 11 bases between them.

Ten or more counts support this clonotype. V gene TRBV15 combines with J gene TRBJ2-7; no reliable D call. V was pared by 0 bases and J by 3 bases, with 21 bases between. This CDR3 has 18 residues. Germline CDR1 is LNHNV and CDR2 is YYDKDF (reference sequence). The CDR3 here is CATSRELYAADIYYEQYF. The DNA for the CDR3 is TGTGCCACCAGCAGAGAACTTTATGCCGCCGACATTTACTACGAGCAGTACTTC.

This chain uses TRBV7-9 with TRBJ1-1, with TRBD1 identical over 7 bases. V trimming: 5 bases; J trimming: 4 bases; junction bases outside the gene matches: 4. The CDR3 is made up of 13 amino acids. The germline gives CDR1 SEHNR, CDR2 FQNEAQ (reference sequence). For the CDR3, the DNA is TGTGCCAGCAGCCGAGGACAGGCCACTGAAGCTTTCTTT. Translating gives CASSRGQATEAFF.

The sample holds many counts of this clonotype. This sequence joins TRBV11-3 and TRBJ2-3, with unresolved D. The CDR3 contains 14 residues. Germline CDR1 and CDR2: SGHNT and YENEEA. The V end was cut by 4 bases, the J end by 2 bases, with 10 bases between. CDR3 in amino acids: CASSSRHTTDTQYF. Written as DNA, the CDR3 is TGTGCCAGCAGCTCGCGACATACCACAGATACGCAGTATTTT. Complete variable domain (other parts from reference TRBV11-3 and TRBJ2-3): EAGVVQSPRYKIIEKKQPVAFWCNPISGHNTLYWYLQNLGQGPELLIRYENEEAVDDSQLPKDRFSAERLKGVDSTLKIQPAELGDSAVYLCASSSRHTTDTQYFGPGTRLTVL.